Shown below are 25 T cell receptor beta chains from a single sample sequenced in a study of blood T cells in healthy people across ages (dated by TCRdb to about 2015). Library construction relied on 5' RACE. The second PCR ran for roughly 7 to 12 cycles and used a J-beta primer mix along with a sample-barcoded 5' primer. The raw public reads went through TCRdb reprocessing: fastp at Q25, MiXCR clone calling, in-frame beta chains kept. All rows with the same CDR3 protein become a single entry with the most common DNA and genes. In this sample the table shows 1.5 million to 2 million distinct CDR3 sequences, 30% to 40% of which occur a single time. The ten largest clones add up to 23% of the sample. Sequenced sample: blood. The source of these receptors is a human donor in good health.

Written as DNA, the CDR3 is TGTGCCAGCAGTTTACGCGGACAGGGGGCGCGTATGGAGACCCAGTACTTC. Encoded protein: CASSLRGQGARMETQYF. V and J are TRBV27 and TRBJ2-5, with 11 bases that match TRBD1. CDR1 and CDR2 from the germline V gene are MNHEY and SMNVEV (reference sequence). The CDR3 is 17 residues long. V was pared by 2 bases and J by 5 bases, with 10 bases of the junction left unmatched.

The chain uses TRBV18 and TRBJ2-3; D is uncertain. This CDR3 contains 16 residues. Trimming left V 2 bases short and J 5 bases short, with 17 bases between. CDR1 is KGHSH, CDR2 LQKENI, per germline. The CDR3 spells CASSPLGAMNEDTQYF. The CDR3 region has the DNA TGTGCCAGCTCACCATTAGGAGCGATGAATGAAGATACGCAGTATTTT.

The V call is TRBV20-1, the J call TRBJ2-1; D may match TRBD1 or TRBD2 (5 bases each). Looked up from germline, CDR1 is DFQATT and CDR2 is SNEGSKA (reference sequence). The CDR3 is made up of 17 amino acids. Trimming removed 4 bases from V and 4 bases from J, with 23 bases in between. The CDR3 protein is CSATRDPGYGSYNEQFF. CDR3 coding DNA: TGCAGTGCTACCCGGGACCCAGGATACGGATCATACAATGAGCAGTTCTTC.

This clonotype was seen more than once but under ten times. The V gene is TRBV7-2, the J gene TRBJ2-5; 9 positions match TRBD2. The junction had 6 bases not matched to a gene; V was cut back by 5 bases and J by 5 bases. The CDR3 runs to 14 residues. CDR1 SGHTA and CDR2 FQGNSA come from the germline V gene. The CDR3 is CASSTTSGLETQYF. CDR3 DNA: TGTGCCAGCAGCACGACTAGCGGTTTGGAGACCCAGTACTTC.

This clonotype has a handful of counts. The chain links TRBV28 to TRBJ2-3; 10 bases are shared with TRBD2. Per the germline V gene, CDR1 is MDHEN and CDR2 is SYDVKM. The trim removed 10 bases at V and 1 base at J, leaving 8 bases unmatched. This CDR3 has 15 residues. The CDR3, as DNA: TGTGCCACCCTACCCGGGACTAGCGGCACAGATACGCAGTATTTT. Amino acid sequence: CATLPGTSGTDTQYF.

Points on this clonotype: It may be a read error: a sequence one base away is much more abundant. The chain carries TRBV4-2 and TRBJ1-2, with D perhaps matching TRBD1 (6 bases). The CDR3 has 13 amino acids. The V and J ends lost 6 bases and 8 bases respectively, with 16 bases between them. Germline lookup yields CDR1 LGHNA and CDR2 YNFKEQ. In DNA form, the CDR3 reads TGTGCCAGCAGGCAAACAGGGACGAAAGGCTACACCTTC. Translating it yields CASRQTGTKGYTF.

Notes on this clonotype: A much larger clone lies one base from this, so it may be a read error. The CDR3 loop is CASSEDPTDTQFF. Here the CDR3 DNA reads TGTGCCAGCAGTGAAGACCCAACAGATACGCAGTTTTTT. The chain couples TRBV25-1 to TRBJ1-4; D gene uncertain. Germline CDR1 MGHDK, CDR2 SYGVNS. V lost 2 bases to trimming and J lost 16 bases, with 17 bases between them. CDR3 length: 13 amino acids.

The rearrangement links TRBV20-1 to TRBJ1-5; TRBD1 might be the D (6 bases). Germline CDR1 and CDR2: DFQATT and SNEGSKA (reference sequence). The V end was cut by 6 bases, the J end by 3 bases, with 15 bases between. This CDR3 contains 14 residues. This CDR3 is CSAPSHRDNQPQHF. As DNA, the CDR3 is TGCAGTGCCCCGTCCCACAGGGACAATCAGCCCCAGCATTTT.

This clonotype was seen a single time. The rearrangement uses TRBV10-3 and TRBJ1-1, with 7 bases fitting TRBD1. The germline gives CDR1 ENHRY, CDR2 SYGVKD. This CDR3 has 17 residues. The ends lost 4 bases at V and 3 bases at J; junction bases unmatched: 14. CDR3 in amino acids: CAISGQGGSERDTEAFF. For the CDR3, the DNA is TGTGCCATCAGTGGACAGGGTGGATCCGAGAGGGACACTGAAGCTTTCTTT.

Here the CDR3 DNA reads TGCAGCGTTGTGCAAGGTACTAACTATGGCTACACCTTC. It yields the protein CSVVQGTNYGYTF. The V and J genes are TRBV29-1 and TRBJ1-2; D is ambiguous. This CDR3 is built from 13 residues. V lost 4 bases to trimming and J lost 0 bases, with 9 bases between them. CDR1 and CDR2 from the germline V gene are SQVTM and ANQGSEA.

The V gene is TRBV7-2, the J gene TRBJ2-1; 9 bases are a match to TRBD2. The V gene end was trimmed by 4 bases and the J gene end by 0 bases; junction bases not matched to a gene: 7. Germline loops: CDR1 SGHTA, CDR2 FQGNSA. The CDR3 has 17 residues. The CDR3: CASSSPGLAASYNEQFF. The CDR3, as DNA: TGTGCCAGCAGCTCCCCGGGACTAGCAGCCTCCTACAATGAGCAGTTCTTC.

The chain is built from TRBV19 and TRBJ2-7, with D perhaps TRBD1 (5 bases). V lost 7 bases, J lost 5 bases, and 12 bases lay in between. The CDR3 covers 12 residues. Germline CDR1 LNHDA, CDR2 SQIVND (reference sequence). CDR3 region: CASKGAHDEQYF. The CDR3 DNA reads TGTGCCAGTAAAGGGGCTCACGACGAGCAGTACTTC. The complete variable domain, with remaining parts taken from reference TRBV19 and TRBJ2-7, reads DGGITQSPKYLFRKEGQNVTLSCEQNLNHDAMYWYRQDPGQGLRLIYYSQIVNDFQKGDIAEGYSVSREKKESFPLTVTSAQKNPTAFYLCASKGAHDEQYFGPGTRLTVT.

Only a few counts were recorded for this clonotype. J is TRBJ2-3 and V is TRBV2, with D perhaps assigned TRBD1 or TRBD2 (6 bases each). The V and J ends lost 7 bases and 5 bases respectively, with 19 bases between them. Germline assignment: CDR1 SNHLY and CDR2 FYNNEI. This CDR3 has 15 amino acids. This chain's CDR3 is CASKGGSVWLDTQYF. The CDR3 DNA reads as TGTGCCAGCAAGGGGGGCAGCGTTTGGTTAGATACGCAGTATTTT.

This sequence joins TRBV10-3 and TRBJ1-2; D ambiguous. V lost 2 bases and J lost 0, with 10 bases in between. There are 15 residues in the CDR3. From germline, CDR1 is ENHRY and CDR2 SYGVKD. The CDR3 sequence: CAISERWTANYGYTF. The CDR3 coding sequence is TGTGCCATCAGTGAGAGGTGGACCGCTAACTATGGCTACACCTTC.

The chain recombines TRBV7-9 with TRBJ2-1; no clear D. There are 12 residues in the CDR3. Germline loops: CDR1 SEHNR, CDR2 FQNEAQ (reference sequence). V shed 4 bases and J shed 12 bases, with 13 bases lying between them. CDR3 sequence: CASSSDSYGQFF. The CDR3 DNA follows: TGTGCCAGCAGCTCCGACTCCTACGGGCAGTTCTTC.

This clonotype was seen a few times. The chain combines TRBV20-1 with TRBJ2-1, with 7 bases aligning to TRBD1. Losses at the gene ends were 4 bases for V and 11 bases for J; bases not matched to a gene: 11. Per germline, CDR1 DFQATT and CDR2 SNEGSKA (reference sequence). This CDR3 spans 13 amino acids. This chain's CDR3 is CSATARDRSKQFF. CDR3 coding DNA: TGCAGTGCTACCGCCCGGGACAGATCAAAGCAGTTCTTC.

The CDR3 nucleotides read TGCAGTGCTAGAGGAAGAGTAGAGGAGACCCAGTACTTC. Translation gives CSARGRVEETQYF. The J gene is TRBJ2-5, the V gene TRBV20-1, with D hard to call. The length of the CDR3 is 13 residues. Germline loops: CDR1 DFQATT, CDR2 SNEGSKA (reference sequence). V was cut by 1 base and J by 5 bases, with 11 bases left in between.

CDR3 nucleotides: TGTGCCAGCAGCACTTACCACACTGAAGCTTTCTTT. Translating gives CASSTYHTEAFF. The chain recombines TRBV7-2 with TRBJ1-1; unclear D gene. The CDR3 contains 12 residues. The ends were cut back, 5 bases at V and 3 bases at J, with 7 bases in the middle. Germline V gene data show CDR1 as SGHTA and CDR2 as FQGNSA.

Turning to this clonotype: At one end the junction does not follow the germline gene, possibly because of a read error. V gene TRBV7-2 combines with J gene TRBJ1-2; the D gene is possibly TRBD1 (5 bases). Germline V gene data show CDR1 as SGHTA and CDR2 as FQGNSA. This CDR3 region has 15 residues. The CDR3 protein is CVSSLVQGSNYGYTF. The CDR3 nucleotides read TGTGTCAGCAGCTTAGTCCAGGGATCTAACTATGGCTACACCTTC.

The CDR3 is CASSQGDRFDTDTQYF. CDR3 bases: TGTGCCAGCAGCCAAGGGGACAGGTTCGACACAGATACGCAGTATTTT. V and J are TRBV4-2 and TRBJ2-3; 8 bases fit TRBD1. CDR1 is LGHNA and CDR2 is YNFKEQ in the germline V gene. The CDR3 covers 16 residues. V lost 1 base to trimming and J lost 2 bases; unmatched junction nucleotides: 5.

The V gene is TRBV9, the J gene TRBJ1-5; no clear D. The CDR3 totals 13 residues. V was shortened by 4 bases and J by 4 bases, with 9 bases between the two germline ends. Per the germline V gene, CDR1 is SGDLS and CDR2 is YYNGEE. CDR3 sequence (DNA): TGTGCCAGCAGCACAAGCCCGAATCAGCCCCAGCATTTT. The encoded protein is CASSTSPNQPQHF.

The chain carries TRBV28 and TRBJ2-3; 7 bases line up with TRBD1. Per germline, CDR1 MDHEN and CDR2 SYDVKM. CDR3 length: 15 amino acids. V gave up 5 bases and J gave up 5 bases; unmatched junction bases: 10. Here the CDR3 DNA reads TGTGCCAGCAGTCCGCCGGGACAGCTTCTAGATACGCAGTATTTT. This sequence encodes CASSPPGQLLDTQYF. Complete variable domain (other parts from reference TRBV28 and TRBJ2-3): DVKVTQSSRYLVKRTGEKVFLECVQDMDHENMFWYRQDPGLGLRLIYFSYDVKMKEKGDIPEGYSVSREKKERFSLILESASTNQTSMYLCASSPPGQLLDTQYFGPGTRLTVL.

V gene TRBV7-2 combines with J gene TRBJ2-1, with TRBD1 matching over 11 bases. The J segment lost 4 bases and the V segment lost 6 bases, leaving 5 bases of the junction unmatched. Per the germline V gene, CDR1 is SGHTA and CDR2 is FQGNSA. CDR3 length equals 15 residues. This chain's CDR3 is CASRPGQGVYNEQFF. The DNA for the CDR3 is TGTGCCAGCAGGCCGGGACAGGGGGTATACAATGAGCAGTTCTTC.

This chain links TRBV12-3 or TRBV12-4 with TRBJ2-1; either TRBD1 or TRBD2 may supply D (6 bases each). The CDR3 has 15 amino acids. V dropped 3 bases and J dropped 7 bases, with 16 bases sitting between them. CDR3 residues: CASSFSGAHVNEQFF. CDR3 in DNA: TGTGCCAGCAGTTTTTCGGGGGCCCACGTTAATGAGCAGTTCTTC.

This clonotype was seen a few times. This sequence joins TRBV20-1 and TRBJ2-1; weak D call: TRBD2 (7 bases). The CDR3 is 16 residues long. The V end lost 2 bases, the J end lost 2 bases, and 16 bases lay between the germline ends. Germline assignment: CDR1 DFQATT and CDR2 SNEGSKA (reference sequence). The CDR3 coding sequence is TGCAGTGCTAGACGCTCGGGGCGGGGGCCCTACAATGAGCAGTTCTTC. This codes for CSARRSGRGPYNEQFF.